The 20 T cell receptor beta chains presented below share a single source sample, sequenced in a study of T cells in Graves' hyperthyroidism and ophthalmopathy (dated by TCRdb to about 2019). The library was generated by multiplex PCR. The run used an Illumina HiSeq 2000. TCR beta CDR3 regions were amplified from RNA transcripts. A first-round RT-PCR of the TCR CDR3 used the HTBI primer set with the Qiagen OneStep RT-PCR kit. TCRdb itself trimmed the public reads at Q25 with fastp, ran MiXCR and retained productive beta chains. Each CDR3 protein gets just one entry, which takes the most common genes and DNA from the rows behind it. The table for this sample lists over 650,000 distinct CDR3 sequences; around 15% of them were counted only once. The ten biggest clones cover under 9.5% of the sample. The sample taken for sequencing was blood. The receptor source for this set is a man younger than 30 with Graves' hyperthyroidism.

This rearrangement joins TRBV4-1 to TRBJ1-2; D perhaps matches TRBD1 (6 bases). CDR1 MGHRA and CDR2 YSYEKL come from the germline V gene. The CDR3 is 15 residues long. Deletions cut 0 bases from V and 6 bases from J, with 14 bases between. CDR3 sequence reads: CASSQDPGTFDGYTF. In nucleotides, the CDR3 is TGCGCCAGCAGCCAAGATCCAGGGACATTTGATGGCTACACCTTC.

The rearrangement joins TRBV7-9 to TRBJ2-1; D perhaps matches TRBD1 (5 bases). The better agreement between TRBJ2-7 and the DNA end casts doubt on the J call. From germline, CDR1 is SEHNR and CDR2 FQNEAQ (reference sequence). The CDR3 totals 13 residues. CDR3 in amino acids: CASSLYQGNEQYF. CDR3 in DNA: TGTGCCAGCAGCTTATATCAGGGTAATGAGCAGTACTTC.

J is TRBJ2-6 and V is TRBV5-1, with D perhaps matching TRBD1 (5 bases). Germline V gene lookup returns CDR1 SGHRS and CDR2 YFSETQ. This CDR3 comprises 17 residues. Deletions cut 0 bases from V and 0 bases from J, with 10 bases between. The CDR3 region is CASSLGQQYSGANVLTF. The CDR3 nucleotides read TGCGCCAGCAGCTTGGGACAGCAATACTCTGGGGCCAACGTCCTGACTTTC. The whole variable domain, filled in from reference TRBV5-1 and TRBJ2-6, reads KAGVTQTPRYLIKTRGQQVTLSCSPISGHRSVSWYQQTPGQGLQFLFEYFSETQRNKGNFPGRFSGRQFSNSRSEMNVSTLELGDSALYLCASSLGQQYSGANVLTFGAGSRLTVL.

The chain employs TRBV6-2 or TRBV6-3 and TRBJ2-2; TRBD2 might be the D (6 bases). The CDR3 totals 15 residues. Trimming pared 1 base from V and 6 bases from J, leaving 12 bases between. From germline, CDR1 is MNHEY and CDR2 SVGEGT. The chain's CDR3 is CASSYLEGGSGELFF. The CDR3 DNA is TGTGCCAGCAGTTACTTGGAGGGAGGATCCGGGGAGCTGTTTTTT.

The V and J genes are TRBV10-3 and TRBJ1-1; maybe TRBD1 (5 bases). This CDR3 is 13 amino acids long. Germline V gene lookup returns CDR1 ENHRY and CDR2 SYGVKD. V shed 3 bases and J shed 4 bases, with 9 bases lying between them. Here the CDR3 reads CAISDRESTEAFF. CDR3 DNA: TGTGCCATCAGTGACAGGGAAAGCACTGAAGCTTTCTTT.

Concerning this clonotype: One end of the junction fails to match germline, which may point to a read error. This chain uses TRBV7-2 with TRBJ2-5; 7 nucleotides agree with TRBD2. Germline assignment: CDR1 SGHTA and CDR2 FQGNSA. The CDR3 covers 14 residues. The CDR3 coding sequence is TGTGCCAGCAGCCTAATGGGCGGGAGAGAGACCCAGTGCTTC. This gives the protein CASSLMGGRETQCF. The full variable domain, in which reference TRBV7-2 and TRBJ2-5 provide the parts outside the CDR3, is GAGVSQSPSNKVTEKGKDVELRCDPISGHTALYWYRQSLGQGLEFLIYFQGNSAPDKSGLPSDRFSAERTGGSVSTLTIQRTQQEDSAVYLCASSLMGGRETQCFGPGTRLLVL.

This chain uses TRBV27 with TRBJ2-7; 7 bases fit TRBD2. The CDR3 loop spans 12 amino acids. V lost 6 bases to trimming and J lost 5 bases; unmatched junction nucleotides: 4. Germline loops: CDR1 MNHEY, CDR2 SMNVEV (reference sequence). CDR3 sequence: CASRGGWNEQYF. CDR3 DNA sequence: TGTGCCAGCAGGGGAGGGTGGAACGAGCAGTACTTC.

V usage is TRBV19 and J usage is TRBJ1-5, with unresolved D. V lost 6 bases to trimming and J lost 0 bases, with 9 bases between them. There are 14 residues in the CDR3. Germline CDR1 is LNHDA and CDR2 is SQIVND (reference sequence). This CDR3 reads CASRNSYSNQPQHF. The CDR3 bases are TGTGCCAGTAGAAACAGCTATAGCAATCAGCCCCAGCATTTT.

The chain combines TRBV25-1 with TRBJ1-1; no reliable D call. Trimming stripped 7 bases from V and 2 bases from J, with 5 bases between. This CDR3 comprises 11 residues. CDR1 MGHDK and CDR2 SYGVNS come from the germline V gene. This CDR3 is CASKGNTEAFF. The CDR3 DNA reads TGTGCCAGCAAAGGAAACACTGAAGCTTTCTTT.

The chain carries TRBV7-9 and TRBJ2-7, with D maybe TRBD1 (5 bases). V dropped 2 bases and J dropped 6 bases, with 11 bases sitting between them. The CDR3 extends over 13 amino acids. Germline V gene sequence: CDR1 SEHNR, CDR2 FQNEAQ (reference sequence). The CDR3 bases are TGTGCCAGCAGCTTAAAAAGGGGCTTCGAGCAGTACTTC. Encoded protein: CASSLKRGFEQYF.

The J gene is TRBJ2-5, the V gene TRBV20-1, with D unclear. Trimming cost V 3 bases and J 5 bases, with 10 bases left between them. This CDR3 is built from 12 residues. From germline, CDR1 is DFQATT and CDR2 SNEGSKA (reference sequence). Written as DNA, the CDR3 is TGCAGTGCTAGTCTTCGTGGTGAGACCCAGTACTTC. It yields the protein CSASLRGETQYF.

There are a few counts of this clonotype. The chain employs TRBV28 and TRBJ1-1, with D uncertain. This CDR3 comprises 13 residues. Germline V gene lookup returns CDR1 MDHEN and CDR2 SYDVKM. Trimming shortened V by 7 bases and J by 1 base, and 10 bases separated the two germline ends. The CDR3 loop reads CASTPEKNTEAFF. For the CDR3, the DNA is TGTGCCAGCACTCCGGAGAAGAACACTGAAGCTTTCTTT.

This clonotype was recorded a few times. The V and J genes are TRBV20-1 and TRBJ2-1, with D uncertain. In germline, CDR1 is DFQATT, CDR2 SNEGSKA (reference sequence). Trimming removed 3 bases at V and 6 bases at J, with 15 bases between. This CDR3 contains 14 residues. CDR3 loop: CSASSRFGLNEQFF. The CDR3 DNA follows: TGCAGTGCTAGCTCGCGATTTGGGCTCAATGAGCAGTTCTTC.

With regard to this clonotype: This clone may be a read error of a much larger clone one base away. V is TRBV6-2 or TRBV6-3 and J is TRBJ2-1; 9 bases fit TRBD2. Germline assignment: CDR1 MNHEY and CDR2 SVGEGT. CDR3 length: 16 residues. The CDR3: CDSNPGLAYSYNEQFF. Here the CDR3 DNA reads TGTGACAGCAACCCGGGACTAGCTTACTCCTACAATGAGCAGTTCTTC.

This clonotype has at least ten counts. The rearrangement uses TRBV7-8 and TRBJ1-2; D not resolved. Trimming shortened V by 1 base and J by 3 bases, and 21 bases separated the two germline ends. The germline gives CDR1 SGHVS, CDR2 FQNEAQ. The CDR3 length is 18 residues. CDR3 sequence (DNA): TGTGCCAGCAGCTTAGGGCGCGGGGTATGGCGTGTTGACTATGGCTACACCTTC. Translated: CASSLGRGVWRVDYGYTF. The full variable domain, rest sourced from reference TRBV7-8 and TRBJ1-2, is GAGVSQSPRYKVAKRGQDVALRCDPISGHVSLFWYQQALGQGPEFLTYFQNEAQLDKSGLPSDRFFAERPEGSVSTLKIQRTQQEDSAVYLCASSLGRGVWRVDYGYTFGSGTRLTVV.

The V and J genes are TRBV27 and TRBJ1-1; D is ambiguous. Per germline, CDR1 MNHEY and CDR2 SMNVEV (reference sequence). V was clipped by 2 bases and J by 6 bases, with 13 bases between them. This CDR3 spans 14 amino acids. CDR3 sequence (DNA): TGTGCCAGCAGTTTAAACCGTGCGGGAGCTGAAGCTTTCTTT. Protein product: CASSLNRAGAEAFF.

The V gene is TRBV24-1, the J gene TRBJ2-2; D gene unclear. Germline-derived CDR1 and CDR2 are KGHDR and SFDVKD. The CDR3 spans 13 residues. Trimming removed 1 base from V and 6 bases from J, with 5 bases in between. The CDR3 bases are TGTGCCACCAGTGATTTTCTCCCCGGGGAGCTGTTTTTT. As protein: CATSDFLPGELFF.

This clonotype was recorded a few times. The chain links TRBV7-9 to TRBJ1-1; D call uncertain. Germline values: CDR1 SEHNR, CDR2 FQNEAQ (reference sequence). Trimming took 5 bases from V and 4 from J, leaving 17 bases between them. The CDR3 has 15 residues. CDR3 DNA sequence: TGTGCCAGCAGCGCTTACTTATCGAGAGCCACTGAAGCTTTCTTT. It specifies CASSAYLSRATEAFF.

This chain links TRBV7-9 with TRBJ2-2; D may be TRBD1 (5 bases). Trimming shortened V by 5 bases and J by 0 bases, and 10 bases separated the two germline ends. Per the germline V gene, CDR1 is SEHNR and CDR2 is FQNEAQ (reference sequence). This CDR3 contains 15 residues. The CDR3 DNA reads as TGTGCCAGCAGCCTGATGACAGCGAACACCGGGGAGCTGTTTTTT. Protein sequence: CASSLMTANTGELFF.

Many counts were recorded for this clonotype. The chain carries TRBV29-1 and TRBJ2-3, with D perhaps TRBD1 (6 bases). Looked up from germline, CDR1 is SQVTM and CDR2 is ANQGSEA. V shed 1 base and J shed 5 bases, with 13 bases lying between them. There are 14 residues in the CDR3. The CDR3 DNA reads as TGCAGCGTTGAAGGGGGACATCGGTTAGATACGCAGTATTTT. Translating it yields CSVEGGHRLDTQYF.